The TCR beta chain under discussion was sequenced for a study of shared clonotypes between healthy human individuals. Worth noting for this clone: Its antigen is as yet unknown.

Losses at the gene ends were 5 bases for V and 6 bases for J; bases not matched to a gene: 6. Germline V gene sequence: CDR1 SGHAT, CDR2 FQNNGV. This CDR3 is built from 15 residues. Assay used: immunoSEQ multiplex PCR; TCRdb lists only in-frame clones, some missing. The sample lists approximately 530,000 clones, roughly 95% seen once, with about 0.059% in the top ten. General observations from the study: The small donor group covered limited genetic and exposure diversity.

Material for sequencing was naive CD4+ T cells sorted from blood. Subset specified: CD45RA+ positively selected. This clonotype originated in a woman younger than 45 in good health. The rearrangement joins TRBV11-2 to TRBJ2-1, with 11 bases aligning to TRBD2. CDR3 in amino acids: CASSEHGTSGNEQFF. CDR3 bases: TGTGCCAGCAGCGAGCACGGGACTAGCGGCAATGAGCAGTTCTTC.